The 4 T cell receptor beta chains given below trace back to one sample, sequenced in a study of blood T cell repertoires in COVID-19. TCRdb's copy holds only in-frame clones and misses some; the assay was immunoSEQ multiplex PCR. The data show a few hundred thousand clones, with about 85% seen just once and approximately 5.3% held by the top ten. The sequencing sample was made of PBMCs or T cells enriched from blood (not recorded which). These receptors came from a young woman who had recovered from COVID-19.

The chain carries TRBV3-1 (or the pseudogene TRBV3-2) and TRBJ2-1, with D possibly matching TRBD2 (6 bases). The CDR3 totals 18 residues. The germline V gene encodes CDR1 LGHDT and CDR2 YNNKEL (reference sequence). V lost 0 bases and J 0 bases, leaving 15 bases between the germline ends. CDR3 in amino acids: CASSQDLPGLHSYNEQFF. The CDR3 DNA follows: TGTGCCAGCAGCCAAGATCTCCCGGGACTGCACTCCTACAATGAGCAGTTCTTC.

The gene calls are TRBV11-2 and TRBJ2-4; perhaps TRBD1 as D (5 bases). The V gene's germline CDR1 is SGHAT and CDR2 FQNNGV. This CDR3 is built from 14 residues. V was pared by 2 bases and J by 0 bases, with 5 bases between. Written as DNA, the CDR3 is TGTGCCAGCAGCTTACAGGGAGCCAAAAACATTCAGTACTTC. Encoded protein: CASSLQGAKNIQYF.

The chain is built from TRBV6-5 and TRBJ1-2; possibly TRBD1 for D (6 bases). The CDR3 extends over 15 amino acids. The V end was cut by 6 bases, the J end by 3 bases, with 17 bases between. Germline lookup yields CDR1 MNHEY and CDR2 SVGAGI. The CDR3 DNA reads TGTGCCAGCAGACCCAACAGGGAGCTTGACTATGGCTACACCTTC. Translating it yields CASRPNRELDYGYTF.

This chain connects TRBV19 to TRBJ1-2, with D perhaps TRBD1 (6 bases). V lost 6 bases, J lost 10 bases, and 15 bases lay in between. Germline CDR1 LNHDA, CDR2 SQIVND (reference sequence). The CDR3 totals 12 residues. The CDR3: CASSPGGANYTF. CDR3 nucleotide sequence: TGTGCCAGTAGCCCGGGGGGGGCTAACTACACCTTC.